This entry lists 27 T cell receptor beta chains sequenced from one sample in a study of T cell changes during pregnancy in multiple sclerosis. Generated by immunoSEQ multiplex PCR, the TCRdb table keeps only in-frame clones and is missing some. The sample records approximately 63,000 clones, 85% to 95% being singletons. Sample: peripheral blood, taken in the third trimester of pregnancy. The receptor source for this set is a female donor in good health, enrolled as a control in a pregnancy study.

This clone was counted between two and nine times. The chain carries TRBV15 and TRBJ1-1; D is ambiguous. Germline CDR1 reads LNHNV; CDR2 reads YYDKDF (reference sequence). The CDR3 is 13 residues long. Deletions cut 0 bases from V and 4 bases from J, with 6 bases between. CDR3: CATSRDSGTEAFF. The CDR3 DNA is TGTGCCACCAGCAGAGACAGTGGCACTGAAGCTTTCTTT.

This clone appeared once. This chain joins TRBV6-4 and TRBJ2-3; 8 positions match TRBD2. The germline CDR1 and CDR2 sequences are MRHNA and SNTAGT. V trimming: 4 bases; J trimming: 3 bases; junction bases outside the gene matches: 6. CDR3 size: 15 residues. The CDR3 spells CASSGSSGHTDTQYF. In nucleotides, the CDR3 is TGTGCCAGCAGTGGCTCTAGCGGGCATACAGATACGCAGTATTTT.

The chain combines TRBV9 with TRBJ1-2; 9 bases map to TRBD1. V shed 4 bases, J shed 4 bases, and the junction held 14 bases outside the gene matches. The length of the CDR3 is 17 residues. CDR1 and CDR2 from the germline V gene are SGDLS and YYNGEE. The DNA for the CDR3 is TGTGCCAGCAGCCCTGCCGCCGGGGACAGGGAGGGCTATGGCTACACCTTC. It is translated as CASSPAAGDREGYGYTF.

CDR3 DNA sequence: TGTGCCATCAGTGAGATTAAGACAGGCAAGTCTAACTATGGCTACACCTTC. This codes for CAISEIKTGKSNYGYTF. The chain uses TRBV10-3 and TRBJ1-2, with a weak D call TRBD1 (6 bases). V was shortened by 2 bases and J by 0 bases, with 16 bases between the two germline ends. Germline V CDR1 and CDR2: ENHRY, SYGVKD. This CDR3 spans 17 amino acids.

The V and J genes are TRBV7-3 and TRBJ2-1; 7 bases match TRBD1. Germline-derived CDR1 and CDR2 are SGHTA and FQGTGA. After removal of 5 bases from V and 3 bases from J, the junction contained 7 bases not matched to a gene. CDR3 length: 15 amino acids. The CDR3 loop is CASSPTGDNYNEQFF. CDR3 nucleotides: TGTGCCAGCAGCCCAACAGGGGACAACTACAATGAGCAGTTCTTC. Complete variable domain (other parts from reference TRBV7-3 and TRBJ2-1): GAGVSQTPSNKVTEKGKYVELRCDPISGHTALYWYRQSLGQGPEFLIYFQGTGAADDSGLPNDRFFAVRPEGSVSTLKIQRTERGDSAVYLCASSPTGDNYNEQFFGPGTRLTVL.

V gene TRBV29-1 combines with J gene TRBJ1-3; D unresolved. This CDR3 contains 16 residues. Germline CDR1 and CDR2: SQVTM and ANQGSEA. V lost 4 bases, J lost 0 bases, and 16 bases lay in between. CDR3 residues: CSVVLRHRLSGNTIYF. The CDR3 bases are TGCAGCGTTGTGCTGAGACATCGCCTCTCTGGAAACACCATATATTTT.

V and J are TRBV18 and TRBJ2-3; D not resolved. This CDR3 is built from 16 residues. The germline CDR1 and CDR2 sequences are KGHSH and LQKENI. V shed 6 bases and J shed 2 bases, with 18 bases lying between them. The CDR3 loop is CASSFYQVQNTDTQYF. The CDR3 nucleotides read TGTGCCAGCTCTTTCTACCAGGTGCAAAACACAGATACGCAGTATTTT. The variable domain in full, completed from reference TRBV18 and TRBJ2-3, reads NAGVMQNPRHLVRRRGQEARLRCSPMKGHSHVYWYRQLPEEGLKFMVYLQKENIIDESGMPKERFSAEFPKEGPSILRIQQVVRGDSAAYFCASSFYQVQNTDTQYFGPGTRLTVL.

The J gene is TRBJ2-7, the V gene TRBV5-8, with 8 bases fitting TRBD1. V was pared by 4 bases and J by 2 bases, with 8 bases of the junction left unmatched. The CDR3 is 15 amino acids. CDR1 and CDR2 from the germline V gene are SGHTS and YDEGEE. Here the CDR3 reads CASSRQGARPYEQYF. The DNA for the CDR3 is TGTGCCAGCAGCAGGCAGGGGGCGCGCCCCTACGAGCAGTACTTC. Together with reference TRBV5-8 and TRBJ2-7, the CDR3 gives the full variable domain: EAGVTQSPTHLIKTRGQQATLRCSPISGHTSVYWYQQALGLGLQFLLWYDEGEERNRGNFPPRFSGRQFPNYSSELNVNALELEDSALYLCASSRQGARPYEQYFGPGTRLTVT.

The chain couples TRBV2 to TRBJ1-3; no clear D. The CDR3 spans 12 residues. Trimming took off 6 bases at V and 0 bases at J, with 3 bases between the two ends. Germline CDR1 SNHLY, CDR2 FYNNEI. The CDR3 region has the DNA TGTGCCAGCAGGAGCTCTGGAAACACCATATATTTT. It yields the protein CASRSSGNTIYF. Combining the CDR3 with reference TRBV2 and TRBJ1-3 gives the whole variable domain EPEVTQTPSHQVTQMGQEVILRCVPISNHLYFYWYRQILGQKVEFLVSFYNNEISEKSEIFDDQFSVERPDGSNFTLKIRSTKLEDSAMYFCASRSSGNTIYFGEGSWLTVV.

The rearrangement joins TRBV18 to TRBJ2-1; TRBD2 is a possible D gene (6 bases). Germline lookup yields CDR1 KGHSH and CDR2 LQKENI. The V and J ends lost 5 bases and 0 bases respectively, with 14 bases between them. This CDR3 has 16 residues. As DNA, the CDR3 is TGTGCCAGCTCAGGGGCGGGACGAAACTCCTACAATGAGCAGTTCTTC. Its translation is CASSGAGRNSYNEQFF.

The chain carries TRBV27 and TRBJ1-4; no clear D gene. Trimming removed 6 bases from V and 4 bases from J, with 15 bases in between. The length of the CDR3 is 15 residues. Germline V gene sequence: CDR1 MNHEY, CDR2 SMNVEV (reference sequence). The CDR3 loop is CASSSPLTGNEKLFF. The CDR3 DNA reads as TGTGCCAGCAGCTCCCCTTTGACTGGTAATGAAAAACTGTTTTTT.

The V gene is TRBV19, the J gene TRBJ1-4; D gene ambiguous. CDR1 is LNHDA, CDR2 SQIVND, per germline (reference sequence). V was shortened by 5 bases and J by 2 bases, with 9 bases between the two germline ends. The CDR3 covers 14 residues. CDR3 DNA sequence: TGTGCCAGTAGTGGAGGGATCACTAATGAAAAACTGTTTTTT. Translation: CASSGGITNEKLFF.

This chain links TRBV7-9 with TRBJ2-5, with 8 bases matching TRBD2. V was pared by 6 bases and J by 1 base, with 10 bases of the junction left unmatched. CDR1 SEHNR and CDR2 FQNEAQ come from the germline V gene (reference sequence). This CDR3 contains 16 residues. CDR3 DNA sequence: TGTGCCAGCAGGACCGGACTAGCCGAACCCCAAGAGACCCAGTACTTC. Amino acids: CASRTGLAEPQETQYF.

The chain recombines TRBV7-9 with TRBJ2-7; TRBD1 might be the D (6 bases). V dropped 3 bases and J dropped 0 bases, with 9 bases sitting between them. This CDR3 is built from 14 residues. CDR1 and CDR2 from the germline V gene are SEHNR and FQNEAQ (reference sequence). The chain's CDR3 is CASSFTGHSYEQYF. DNA of the CDR3: TGTGCCAGCAGCTTTACGGGACACTCCTACGAGCAGTACTTC.

The chain employs TRBV7-9 and TRBJ2-3; TRBD2 agrees at 7 bases. There are 17 residues in the CDR3. The V gene's germline CDR1 is SEHNR and CDR2 FQNEAQ (reference sequence). The junction had 9 bases not matched to a gene; V was cut back by 0 bases and J by 3 bases. The CDR3, as DNA: TGTGCCAGCAGCTTAGCCTTGGGGCGGGAGTCAACAGATACGCAGTATTTT. Translated, it gives CASSLALGRESTDTQYF.

The V call is TRBV7-2, the J call TRBJ2-2; 9 bases align to TRBD2. V lost 5 bases and J lost 7; bases outside the gene matches: 14. The CDR3 sequence is 17 residues long. CDR1 is SGHTA, CDR2 FQGNSA, per germline. CDR3 sequence reads: CASSPGRVAGDSGELFF. In DNA, the CDR3 is TGTGCCAGCAGCCCCGGCAGGGTAGCGGGAGATAGCGGGGAGCTGTTTTTT.

The chain combines TRBV7-3 with TRBJ2-1; 11 bases map to TRBD2. Germline CDR1 is SGHTA and CDR2 is FQGTGA. V gave up 5 bases and J gave up 4 bases; unmatched junction bases: 4. This CDR3 comprises 15 residues. The CDR3 sequence is CASSLGTSGYNEQFF. Written as DNA, the CDR3 is TGTGCCAGCAGCCTGGGGACTAGCGGATACAATGAGCAGTTCTTC.

The V and J genes are TRBV7-3 and TRBJ2-1; D might be TRBD1 (5 bases). The CDR3 has 13 residues. From germline, CDR1 is SGHTA and CDR2 FQGTGA. The V gene lost 9 bases and the J gene lost 8 bases, with 17 bases spanning the gap. Here the CDR3 DNA reads TGTGCCAGTACCATAGCAGGGATCGATGAGCAGTTCTTC. Translated, it gives CASTIAGIDEQFF. Supplemented by reference TRBV7-3 and TRBJ2-1, the full variable domain reads GAGVSQTPSNKVTEKGKYVELRCDPISGHTALYWYRQSLGQGPEFLIYFQGTGAADDSGLPNDRFFAVRPEGSVSTLKIQRTERGDSAVYLCASTIAGIDEQFFGPGTRLTVL.

This chain links TRBV10-3 with TRBJ2-6; D may be TRBD2 (6 bases). The V end was cut by 0 bases, the J end by 2 bases, with 8 bases between. Germline V gene lookup returns CDR1 ENHRY and CDR2 SYGVKD. The CDR3 has 16 residues. Written as DNA, the CDR3 is TGTGCCATCAGTGAGTCGGAGGGTACTGGGGCCAACGTCCTGACTTTC. Amino acid sequence: CAISESEGTGANVLTF.

The rearrangement links TRBV7-2 to TRBJ2-7, with 10 bases that match TRBD1. Trimming removed 4 bases from V and 6 bases from J; junction bases left unmatched: 9. CDR3 size: 15 residues. Germline V CDR1 and CDR2: SGHTA, FQGNSA. The CDR3 coding sequence is TGTGCCAGCAGCTCAATTGTGGACAGGGGGAGCGAGCAGTACTTC. It yields the protein CASSSIVDRGSEQYF.

The rearrangement links TRBV11-2 to TRBJ2-1; D ambiguous. The V end was cut by 2 bases, the J end by 7 bases, with 3 bases between. The CDR3 has 11 amino acids. From germline, CDR1 is SGHAT and CDR2 FQNNGV. DNA for the CDR3: TGTGCCAGCAGCTTACAAAATGAGCAGTTCTTC. Translated: CASSLQNEQFF.

V gene TRBV19 combines with J gene TRBJ2-5; 8 nucleotides align to TRBD1. Germline CDR1 is LNHDA and CDR2 is SQIVND (reference sequence). The CDR3 spans 15 residues. V trimming: 3 bases; J trimming: 4 bases; junction bases outside the gene matches: 7. CDR3 coding DNA: TGTGCCAGTAGTATCAGGACAGGGAAGGGAGAGACCCAGTACTTC. It yields the protein CASSIRTGKGETQYF.

This clone was counted once. The chain couples TRBV9 to TRBJ2-3; D is possibly TRBD2 (6 bases). CDR3 length: 16 residues. Germline CDR1 and CDR2: SGDLS and YYNGEE. V gave up 3 bases and J gave up 2 bases, with 16 bases separating them. CDR3 sequence: CASSALSERVTDTQYF. CDR3 bases: TGTGCCAGCAGCGCCCTGTCGGAGCGGGTCACAGATACGCAGTATTTT.

CDR3 in DNA: TGCGCCAGCAGCCAACCCCGGGACAGGATATTAGGGGACACTGAAGCTTTCTTT. This sequence encodes CASSQPRDRILGDTEAFF. The chain links TRBV4-1 to TRBJ1-1; TRBD1 aligns across 8 bases. Germline-derived CDR1 and CDR2 are MGHRA and YSYEKL. The CDR3 is 18 amino acids. The junction had 14 bases not matched to a gene; V was cut back by 2 bases and J by 3 bases.

This sequence joins TRBV7-9 and TRBJ2-7, with a tentative D call TRBD2 (6 bases). The CDR3 spans 14 residues. Germline V gene sequence: CDR1 SEHNR, CDR2 FQNEAQ (reference sequence). The V gene lost 1 base and the J gene lost 0 bases, with 7 bases spanning the gap. The CDR3 region has the DNA TGTGCCAGCAGCTTAGGCGGGGACTCCTACGAGCAGTACTTC. Translating gives CASSLGGDSYEQYF. The whole variable domain, filled in from reference TRBV7-9 and TRBJ2-7, reads DTGVSQNPRHKITKRGQNVTFRCDPISEHNRLYWYRQTLGQGPEFLTYFQNEAQLEKSRLLSDRFSAERPKGSFSTLEIQRTEQGDSAMYLCASSLGGDSYEQYFGPGTRLTVT.

This chain links TRBV18 with TRBJ2-2, with 12 bases identical to TRBD2. CDR3 size: 18 residues. V lost 1 base and J lost 8; bases outside the gene matches: 11. Per the germline V gene, CDR1 is KGHSH and CDR2 is LQKENI. The DNA for the CDR3 is TGTGCCAGCTCACCACGGGCACTAGCGGGAGGAGCGAATGGGGAGCTGTTTTTT. Translation gives CASSPRALAGGANGELFF.

The chain carries TRBV5-6 and TRBJ2-3, with D possibly being TRBD1 (6 bases). This CDR3 comprises 14 residues. CDR1 SGHDT and CDR2 YYEEEE come from the germline V gene. Trimming took 4 bases from V and 2 from J, leaving 11 bases between them. CDR3 residues: CASSQQGPTDTQYF. In nucleotides, the CDR3 is TGTGCCAGCAGCCAACAGGGTCCCACAGATACGCAGTATTTT.